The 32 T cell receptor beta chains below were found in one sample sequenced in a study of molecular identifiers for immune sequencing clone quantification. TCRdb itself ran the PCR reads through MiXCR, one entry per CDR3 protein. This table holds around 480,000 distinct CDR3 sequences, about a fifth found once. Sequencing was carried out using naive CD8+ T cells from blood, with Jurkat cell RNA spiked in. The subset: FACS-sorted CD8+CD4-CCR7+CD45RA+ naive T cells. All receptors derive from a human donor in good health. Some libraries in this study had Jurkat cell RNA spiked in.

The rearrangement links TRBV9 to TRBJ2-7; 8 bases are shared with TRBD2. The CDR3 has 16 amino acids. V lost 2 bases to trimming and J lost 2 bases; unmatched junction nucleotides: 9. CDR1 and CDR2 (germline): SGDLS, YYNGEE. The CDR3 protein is CASSVAGGGSAYEQYF. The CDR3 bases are TGTGCCAGCAGCGTGGCCGGGGGGGGAAGCGCCTACGAGCAGTACTTC.

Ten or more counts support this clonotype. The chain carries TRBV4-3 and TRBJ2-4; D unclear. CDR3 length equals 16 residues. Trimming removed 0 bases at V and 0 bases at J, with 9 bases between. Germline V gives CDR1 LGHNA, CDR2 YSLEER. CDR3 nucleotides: TGCGCCAGCAGCCAAGATCGAATCCTAGCCAAAAACATTCAGTACTTC. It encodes CASSQDRILAKNIQYF.

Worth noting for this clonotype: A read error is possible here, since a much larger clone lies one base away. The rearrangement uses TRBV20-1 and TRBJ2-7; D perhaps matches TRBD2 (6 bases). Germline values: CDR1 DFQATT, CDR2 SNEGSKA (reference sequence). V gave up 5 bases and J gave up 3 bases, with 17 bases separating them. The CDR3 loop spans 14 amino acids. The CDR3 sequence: CSACLAGPGYEQYF. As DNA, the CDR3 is TGCAGTGCTTGCCTTGCGGGGCCCGGCTACGAGCAGTACTTC.

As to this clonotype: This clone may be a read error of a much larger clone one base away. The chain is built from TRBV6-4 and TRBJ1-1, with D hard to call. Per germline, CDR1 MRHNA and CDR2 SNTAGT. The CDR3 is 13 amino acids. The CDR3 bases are TGTGCCAGCAGTGATCATACGAACACTGAAGCTCTCTTT. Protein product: CASSDHTNTEALF.

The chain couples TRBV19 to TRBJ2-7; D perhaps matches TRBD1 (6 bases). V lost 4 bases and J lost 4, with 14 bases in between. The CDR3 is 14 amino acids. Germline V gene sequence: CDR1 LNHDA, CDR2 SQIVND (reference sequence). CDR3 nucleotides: TGTGCCAGTAGTAGGACAGAGACGGTTTACGAGCAGTACTTC. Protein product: CASSRTETVYEQYF.

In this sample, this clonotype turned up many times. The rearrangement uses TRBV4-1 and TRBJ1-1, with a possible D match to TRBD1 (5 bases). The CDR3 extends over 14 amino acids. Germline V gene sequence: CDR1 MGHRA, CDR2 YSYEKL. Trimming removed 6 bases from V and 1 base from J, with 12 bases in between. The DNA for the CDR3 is TGCGCCAGCAGTTTGGCGGGGGAGAACACTGAAGCTTTCTTT. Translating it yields CASSLAGENTEAFF.

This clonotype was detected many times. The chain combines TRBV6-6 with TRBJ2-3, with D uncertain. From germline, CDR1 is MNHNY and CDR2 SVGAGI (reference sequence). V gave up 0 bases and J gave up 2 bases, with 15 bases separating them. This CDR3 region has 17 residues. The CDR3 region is CASSYSTNLVNTDTQYF. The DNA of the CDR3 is TGTGCCAGCAGTTACTCGACAAATTTGGTGAACACAGATACGCAGTATTTT.

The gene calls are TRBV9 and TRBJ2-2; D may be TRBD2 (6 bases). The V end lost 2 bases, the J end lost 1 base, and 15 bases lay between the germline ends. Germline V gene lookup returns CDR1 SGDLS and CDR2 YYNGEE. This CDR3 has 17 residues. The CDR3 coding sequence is TGTGCCAGCAGCGTCCCTCGGGGTAGCGGGAACACCGGGGAGCTGTTTTTT. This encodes CASSVPRGSGNTGELFF.

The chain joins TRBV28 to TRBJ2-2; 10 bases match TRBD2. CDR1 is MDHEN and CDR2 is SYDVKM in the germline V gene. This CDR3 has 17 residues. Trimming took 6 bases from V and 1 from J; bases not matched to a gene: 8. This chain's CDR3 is CASRPSGRAGNTGELFF. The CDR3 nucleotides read TGTGCCAGCAGACCCAGCGGGAGGGCCGGGAACACCGGGGAGCTGTTTTTT.

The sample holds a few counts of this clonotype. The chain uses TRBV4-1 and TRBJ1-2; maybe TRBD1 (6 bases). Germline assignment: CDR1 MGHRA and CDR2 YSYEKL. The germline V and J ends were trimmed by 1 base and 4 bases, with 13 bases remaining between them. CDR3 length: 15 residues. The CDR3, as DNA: TGCGCCAGCAGCCAAGCCCCGGGACACGGCTATGGCTACACCTTC. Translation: CASSQAPGHGYGYTF.

This CDR3 is CASSVSPRDSQSWEQFF. CDR3 in DNA: TGTGCCAGCAGCGTATCCCCTAGGGACTCTCAATCTTGGGAGCAGTTCTTC. This chain joins TRBV9 and TRBJ2-1; D may be TRBD2 (6 bases). The V gene's germline CDR1 is SGDLS and CDR2 YYNGEE. Trimming pared 1 base from V and 10 bases from J, leaving 24 bases between. The CDR3 loop spans 17 amino acids.

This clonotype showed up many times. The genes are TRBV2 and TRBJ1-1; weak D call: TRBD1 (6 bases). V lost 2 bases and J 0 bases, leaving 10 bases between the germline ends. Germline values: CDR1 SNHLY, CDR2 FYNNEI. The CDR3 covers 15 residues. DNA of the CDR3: TGTGCCAGCAGTGAATTTACAGGGTTGAACACTGAAGCTTTCTTT. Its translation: CASSEFTGLNTEAFF.

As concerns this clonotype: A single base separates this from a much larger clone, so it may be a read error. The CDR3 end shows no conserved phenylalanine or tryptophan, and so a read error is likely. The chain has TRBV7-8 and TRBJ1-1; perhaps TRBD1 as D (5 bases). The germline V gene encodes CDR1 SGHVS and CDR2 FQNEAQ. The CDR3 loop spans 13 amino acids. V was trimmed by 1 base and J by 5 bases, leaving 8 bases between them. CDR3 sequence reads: CASSLGGLTEAFS. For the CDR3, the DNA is TGTGCCAGCAGCTTAGGGGGCTTAACTGAAGCTTTCTCT.

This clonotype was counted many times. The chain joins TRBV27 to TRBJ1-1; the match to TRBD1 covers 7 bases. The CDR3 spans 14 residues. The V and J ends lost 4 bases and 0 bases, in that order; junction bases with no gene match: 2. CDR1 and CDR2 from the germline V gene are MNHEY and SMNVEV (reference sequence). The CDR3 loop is CASSWDSMNTEAFF. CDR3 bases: TGTGCCAGCAGTTGGGACAGCATGAACACTGAAGCTTTCTTT.

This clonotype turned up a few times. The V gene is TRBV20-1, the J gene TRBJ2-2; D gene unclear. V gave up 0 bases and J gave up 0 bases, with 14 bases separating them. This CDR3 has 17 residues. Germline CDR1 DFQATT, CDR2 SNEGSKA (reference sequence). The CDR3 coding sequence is TGCAGTGCTAGAGATCTGCCTGCAACTACGAACACCGGGGAGCTGTTTTTT. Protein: CSARDLPATTNTGELFF.

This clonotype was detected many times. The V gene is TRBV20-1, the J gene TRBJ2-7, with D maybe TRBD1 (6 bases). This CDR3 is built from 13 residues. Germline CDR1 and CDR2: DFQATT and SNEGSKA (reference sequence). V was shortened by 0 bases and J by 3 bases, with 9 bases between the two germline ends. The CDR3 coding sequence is TGCAGTGCTAGAGACCAGGGGTACTACGAGCAGTACTTC. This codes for CSARDQGYYEQYF.

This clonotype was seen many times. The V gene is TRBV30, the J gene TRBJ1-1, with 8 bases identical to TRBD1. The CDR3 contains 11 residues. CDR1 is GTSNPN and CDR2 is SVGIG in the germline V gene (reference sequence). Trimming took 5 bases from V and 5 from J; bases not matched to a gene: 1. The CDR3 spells CAWGQGTEAFF. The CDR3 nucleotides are TGTGCCTGGGGACAGGGAACTGAAGCTTTCTTT. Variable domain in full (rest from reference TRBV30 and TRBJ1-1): SQTIHQWPATLVQPVGSPLSLECTVEGTSNPNLYWYRQAAGRGLQLLFYSVGIGQISSEVPQNLSASRPQDRQFILSSKKLLLSDSGFYLCAWGQGTEAFFGQGTRLTVV.

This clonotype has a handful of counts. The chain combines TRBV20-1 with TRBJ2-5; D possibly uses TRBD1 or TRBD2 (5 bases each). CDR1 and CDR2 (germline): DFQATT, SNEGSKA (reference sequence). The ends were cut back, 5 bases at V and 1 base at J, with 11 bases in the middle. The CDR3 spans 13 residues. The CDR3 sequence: CSAPGAGQETQYF. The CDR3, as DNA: TGCAGTGCTCCTGGGGCGGGCCAAGAGACCCAGTACTTC.

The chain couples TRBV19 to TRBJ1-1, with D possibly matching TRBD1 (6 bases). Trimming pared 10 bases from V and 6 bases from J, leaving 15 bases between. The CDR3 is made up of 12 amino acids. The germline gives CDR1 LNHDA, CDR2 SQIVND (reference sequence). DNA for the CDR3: TGTGCCACCATAGGGGGGTACTCTGAAGCTTTCTTT. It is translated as CATIGGYSEAFF.

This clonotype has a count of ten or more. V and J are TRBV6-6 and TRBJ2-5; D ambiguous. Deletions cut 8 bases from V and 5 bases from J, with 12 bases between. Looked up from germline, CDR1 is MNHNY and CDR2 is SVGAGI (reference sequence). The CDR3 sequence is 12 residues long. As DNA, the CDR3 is TGTGCCAGCGGTTTAGGCGGTGAGACCCAGTACTTC. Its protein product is CASGLGGETQYF.

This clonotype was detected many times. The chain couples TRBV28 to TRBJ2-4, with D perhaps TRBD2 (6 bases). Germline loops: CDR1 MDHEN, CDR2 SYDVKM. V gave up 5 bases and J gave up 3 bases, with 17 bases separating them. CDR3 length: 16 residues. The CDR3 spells CASSLYRGSVKNIQYF. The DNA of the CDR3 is TGTGCCAGCAGTCTTTATCGGGGGTCTGTCAAAAACATTCAGTACTTC.

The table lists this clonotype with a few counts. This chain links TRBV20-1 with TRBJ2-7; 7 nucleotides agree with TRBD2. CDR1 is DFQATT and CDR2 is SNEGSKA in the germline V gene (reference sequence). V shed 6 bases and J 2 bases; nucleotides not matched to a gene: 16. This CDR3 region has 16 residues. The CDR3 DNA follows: TGCAGTGCGATAGGGGCGGGGGACCAGACCCCCTACGAGCAGTACTTC. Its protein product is CSAIGAGDQTPYEQYF.

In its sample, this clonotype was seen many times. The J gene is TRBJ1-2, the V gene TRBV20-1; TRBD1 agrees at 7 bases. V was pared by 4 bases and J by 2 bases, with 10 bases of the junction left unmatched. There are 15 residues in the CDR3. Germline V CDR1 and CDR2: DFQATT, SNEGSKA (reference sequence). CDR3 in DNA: TGCAGTGCTACGCATCAAATGACAGGGAACTATGGCTACACCTTC. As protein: CSATHQMTGNYGYTF.

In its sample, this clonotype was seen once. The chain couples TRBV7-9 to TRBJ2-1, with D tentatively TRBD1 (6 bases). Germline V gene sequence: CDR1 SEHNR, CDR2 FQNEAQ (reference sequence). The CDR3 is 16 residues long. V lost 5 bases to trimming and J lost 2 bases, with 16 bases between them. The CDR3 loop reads CASSPSTGWPYNEQFF. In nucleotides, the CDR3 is TGTGCCAGCAGCCCCTCAACAGGGTGGCCCTACAATGAGCAGTTCTTC.

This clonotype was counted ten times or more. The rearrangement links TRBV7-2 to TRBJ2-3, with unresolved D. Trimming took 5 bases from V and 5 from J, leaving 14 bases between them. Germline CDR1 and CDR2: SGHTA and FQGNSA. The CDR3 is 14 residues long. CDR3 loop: CASSLRSLEDTQYF. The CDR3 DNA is TGTGCCAGCAGCCTCCGGAGCCTTGAAGATACGCAGTATTTT. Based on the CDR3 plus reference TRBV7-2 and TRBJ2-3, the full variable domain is GAGVSQSPSNKVTEKGKDVELRCDPISGHTALYWYRQSLGQGLEFLIYFQGNSAPDKSGLPSDRFSAERTGGSVSTLTIQRTQQEDSAVYLCASSLRSLEDTQYFGPGTRLTVL.

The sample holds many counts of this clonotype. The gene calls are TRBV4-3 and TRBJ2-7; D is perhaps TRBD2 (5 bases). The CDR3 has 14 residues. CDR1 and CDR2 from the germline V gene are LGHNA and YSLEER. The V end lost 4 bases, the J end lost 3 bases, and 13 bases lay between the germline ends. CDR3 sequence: CASSPEAEGYEQYF. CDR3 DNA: TGCGCCAGCAGCCCGGAGGCCGAGGGCTACGAGCAGTACTTC.

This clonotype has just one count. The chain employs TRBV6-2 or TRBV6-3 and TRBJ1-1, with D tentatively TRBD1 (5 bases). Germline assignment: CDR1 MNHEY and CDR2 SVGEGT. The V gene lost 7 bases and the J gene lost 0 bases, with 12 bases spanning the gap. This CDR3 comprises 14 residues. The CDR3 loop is CASILGQMNTEAFF. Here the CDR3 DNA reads TGTGCCAGCATTCTGGGGCAGATGAACACTGAAGCTTTCTTT.

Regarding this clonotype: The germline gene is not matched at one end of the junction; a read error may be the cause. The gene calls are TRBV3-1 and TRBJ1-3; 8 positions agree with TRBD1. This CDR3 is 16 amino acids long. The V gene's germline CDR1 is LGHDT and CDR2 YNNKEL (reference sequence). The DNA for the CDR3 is TGTGCCAGCGGCCAAGACAGGACAGGGACGGGAAACACCATATATTTT. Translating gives CASGQDRTGTGNTIYF.

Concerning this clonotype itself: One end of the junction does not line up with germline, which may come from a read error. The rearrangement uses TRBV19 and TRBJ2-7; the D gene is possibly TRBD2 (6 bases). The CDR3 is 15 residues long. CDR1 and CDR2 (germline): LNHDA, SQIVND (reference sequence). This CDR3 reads CAGSTSPGTGYEQYF. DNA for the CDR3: TGTGCCGGTAGTACCAGTCCCGGGACTGGTTACGAGCAGTACTTC.

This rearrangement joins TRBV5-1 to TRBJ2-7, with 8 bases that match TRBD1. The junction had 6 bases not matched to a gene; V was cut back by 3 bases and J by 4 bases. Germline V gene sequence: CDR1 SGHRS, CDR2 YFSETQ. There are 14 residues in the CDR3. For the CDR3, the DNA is TGCGCCAGCAGCTCATCAGGGGGCGTATACGAGCAGTACTTC. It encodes CASSSSGGVYEQYF.

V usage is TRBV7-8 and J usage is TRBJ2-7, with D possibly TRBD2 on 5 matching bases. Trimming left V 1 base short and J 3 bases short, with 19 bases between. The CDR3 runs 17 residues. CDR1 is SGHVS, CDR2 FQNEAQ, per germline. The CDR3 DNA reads TGTGCCAGCAGCTTAGGGACCCTAGCTGAAGGCAACTACGAGCAGTACTTC. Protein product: CASSLGTLAEGNYEQYF.

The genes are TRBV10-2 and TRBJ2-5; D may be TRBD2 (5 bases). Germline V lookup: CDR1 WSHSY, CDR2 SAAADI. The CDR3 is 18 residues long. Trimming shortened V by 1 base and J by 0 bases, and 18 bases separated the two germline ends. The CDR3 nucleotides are TGCGCCAGCAGTGAGTACTACTTGGAAACCGGGGACCAAGAGACCCAGTACTTC. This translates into CASSEYYLETGDQETQYF.